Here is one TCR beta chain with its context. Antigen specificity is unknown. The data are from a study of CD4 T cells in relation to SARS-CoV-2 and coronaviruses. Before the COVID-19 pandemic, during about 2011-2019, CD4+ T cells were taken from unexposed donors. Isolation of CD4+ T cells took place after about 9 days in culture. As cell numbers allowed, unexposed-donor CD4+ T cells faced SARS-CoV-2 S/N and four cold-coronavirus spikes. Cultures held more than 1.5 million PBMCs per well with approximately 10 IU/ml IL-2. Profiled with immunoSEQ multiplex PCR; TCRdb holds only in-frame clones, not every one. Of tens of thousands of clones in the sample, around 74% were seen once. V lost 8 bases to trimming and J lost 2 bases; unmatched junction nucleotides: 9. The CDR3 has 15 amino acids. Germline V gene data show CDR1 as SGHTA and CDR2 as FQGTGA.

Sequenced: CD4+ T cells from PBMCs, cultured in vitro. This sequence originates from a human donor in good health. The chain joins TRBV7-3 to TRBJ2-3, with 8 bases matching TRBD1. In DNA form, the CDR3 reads TGTGCCAGCGGCCGGACAGGGTCAGCCACAGATACGCAGTATTTT. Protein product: CASGRTGSATDTQYF.